The rows below give T cell receptor beta chains drawn from one sample of a study of blood T cell repertoires in COVID-19. Sequenced by immunoSEQ multiplex PCR; TCRdb stores in-frame clones only, minus some. Here the sample spans 64,000 or so clones, approximately 86% being singletons. Sample: peripheral blood. These receptor sequences come from a middle-aged man with acute or convalescent COVID-19. The CDR3 runs from the conserved cysteine through the conserved F or W. Each record gives: V gene, clone size, J gene, D gene, CDR3 protein, CDR3 DNA. A D gene is named only where the DNA matches it firmly. Not every row has a clone size; where given, it reads once, few, many or a size class.

TRBV6-5	.	TRBJ1-6	.	CASSLRAGASPLHF	TGTGCCAGCAGTTTACGGGCAGGGGCCTCACCCCTCCACTTT
TRBV28	.	TRBJ2-7	TRBD2	CASSLAGVLSSYEQYF	TGTGCCAGCAGTTTAGCGGGGGTCCTGAGCTCCTACGAGCAGTACTTC
TRBV5-5	.	TRBJ2-1	.	CASSLDIAPSYNEQFF	TGTGCCAGCAGCTTGGACATAGCCCCCTCCTACAATGAGCAGTTCTTC
TRBV5-1	few	TRBJ1-1	TRBD1	CASSLRDSKNTEAFF	TGCGCCAGCAGCTTGAGGGACAGTAAAAACACTGAAGCTTTCTTT
TRBV6-1	.	TRBJ2-5	TRBD2	CASSELLAGTMYQETQYF	TGTGCCAGCAGTGAGTTACTAGCGGGGACAATGTACCAAGAGACCCAGTACTTC
TRBV28	once	TRBJ1-4	.	CASTLDTATNEKLFF	TGTGCCAGCACCCTCGACACGGCAACTAATGAAAAACTGTTTTTT
TRBV5-1	.	TRBJ2-3	TRBD2	CASSSSGGRDTQYF	TGCGCCAGCAGCTCTAGCGGGGGGCGAGATACGCAGTATTTT
TRBV6-1	.	TRBJ1-5	.	CASREQSVFSNQPQHF	TGTGCCAGCAGGGAACAGTCCGTCTTTAGCAATCAGCCCCAGCATTTT
TRBV11-3	.	TRBJ1-1	.	CASSFTQGNTEAFF	TGTGCCAGCAGCTTCACGCAGGGTAACACTGAAGCTTTCTTT
TRBV21-1	.	TRBJ2-5	.	CASSAQGVQETQYF	TGTGCCAGCAGCGCCCAGGGGGTCCAAGAGACCCAGTACTTC
TRBV5-5	.	TRBJ2-7	.	CASSLWPYEQYF	TGTGCCAGCAGCTTGTGGCCTTACGAGCAGTACTTC
TRBV11-3	.	TRBJ1-1	.	CASSPMAVPDSAFFRSRAFF	TGTGCCAGCAGCCCGATGGCCGTACCGGACAGTGCATTTTTTAGGTCGCGAGCTTTCTTT
TRBV6-5	.	TRBJ1-2	TRBD1	CATSTGSAYGYTF	TGTGCTACCTCGACAGGGTCGGCCTATGGCTACACCTTC
TRBV9	.	TRBJ2-3	.	CASSVGGGRTDTQYF	TGTGCCAGCAGCGTAGGCGGGGGCCGCACAGATACGCAGTATTTT
TRBV27	.	TRBJ1-6	.	CASGRREGDSPLHF	TGTGCCAGCGGCCGCAGGGAGGGCGATTCACCCCTCCACTTT
TRBV29-1	.	TRBJ2-3	TRBD2	CSVAGLAGLPTSTDTQYF	TGCAGCGTTGCGGGACTAGCGGGACTCCCGACTAGCACAGATACGCAGTATTTT
TRBV9	.	TRBJ1-3	.	CASSAADGPGNTIYF	TGTGCCAGCAGCGCCGCAGATGGGCCTGGAAACACCATATATTTT
TRBV11-2	few	TRBJ2-6	.	CASSYSSGANVLTF	TGTGCCAGCTCATACAGCTCTGGGGCCAACGTCCTGACTTTC
TRBV30	once	TRBJ1-2	.	CAWSREANYGYTF	TGTGCCTGGAGCCGGGAAGCTAACTATGGCTACACCTTC
TRBV19	.	TRBJ1-1	.	CASRGQNRGTEAFF	TGTGCCAGTAGGGGACAAAATAGGGGCACTGAAGCTTTCTTT
TRBV7-3	.	TRBJ2-6	TRBD2	CASSPTRGVSSGANVLTF	TGTGCCAGCAGCCCAACTCGGGGGGTTTCCTCTGGGGCCAACGTCCTGACTTTC
TRBV7-9	.	TRBJ2-7	.	CASSPGGAWEQYF	TGTGCCAGCAGCCCAGGAGGGGCTTGGGAGCAGTACTTC
TRBV5-1	.	TRBJ1-1	TRBD1	CASSLQGESTEAFF	TGCGCCAGCAGCTTACAGGGGGAGTCTACTGAAGCTTTCTTT